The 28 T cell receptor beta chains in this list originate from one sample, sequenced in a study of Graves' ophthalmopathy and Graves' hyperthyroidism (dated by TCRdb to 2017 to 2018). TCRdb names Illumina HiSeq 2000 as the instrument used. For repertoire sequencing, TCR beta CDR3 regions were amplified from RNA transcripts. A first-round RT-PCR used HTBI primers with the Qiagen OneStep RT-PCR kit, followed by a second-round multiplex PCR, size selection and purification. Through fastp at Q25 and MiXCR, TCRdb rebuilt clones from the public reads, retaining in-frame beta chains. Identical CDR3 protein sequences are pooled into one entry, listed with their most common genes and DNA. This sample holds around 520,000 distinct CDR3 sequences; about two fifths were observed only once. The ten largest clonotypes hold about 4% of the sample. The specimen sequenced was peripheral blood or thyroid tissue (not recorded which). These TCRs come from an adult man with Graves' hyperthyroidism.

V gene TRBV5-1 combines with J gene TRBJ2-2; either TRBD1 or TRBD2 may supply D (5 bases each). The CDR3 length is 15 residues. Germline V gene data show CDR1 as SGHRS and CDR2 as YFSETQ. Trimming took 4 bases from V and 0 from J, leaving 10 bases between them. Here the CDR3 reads CASSPRESNTGELFF. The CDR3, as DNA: TGCGCCAGCAGCCCCAGGGAGTCGAACACCGGGGAGCTGTTTTTT.

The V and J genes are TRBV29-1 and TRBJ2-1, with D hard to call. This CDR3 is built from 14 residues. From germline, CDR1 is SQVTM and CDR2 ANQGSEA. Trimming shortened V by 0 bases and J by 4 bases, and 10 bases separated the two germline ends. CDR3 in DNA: TGCAGCGTTGAAGATGTTGGCCGATACAATGAGCAGTTCTTC. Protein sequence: CSVEDVGRYNEQFF.

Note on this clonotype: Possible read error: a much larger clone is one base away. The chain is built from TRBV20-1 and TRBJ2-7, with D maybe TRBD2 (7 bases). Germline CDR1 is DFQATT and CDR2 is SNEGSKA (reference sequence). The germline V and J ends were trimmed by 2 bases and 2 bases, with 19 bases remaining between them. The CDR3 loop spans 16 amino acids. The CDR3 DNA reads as TGCAGTGCTAGAACCTCCTCCGGCGGGGGCCCCTACGAGCAGTACTTC. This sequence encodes CSARTSSGGGPYEQYF.

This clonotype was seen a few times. The CDR3 spells CASSFGTGLYEQYF. For the CDR3, the DNA is TGTGCCAGCAGCTTCGGGACAGGTCTCTACGAGCAGTACTTC. The V call is TRBV11-2, the J call TRBJ2-7; 8 bases map to TRBD1. Trimming took 3 bases from V and 3 from J; bases not matched to a gene: 4. Germline CDR1 is SGHAT and CDR2 is FQNNGV. The CDR3 spans 14 residues.

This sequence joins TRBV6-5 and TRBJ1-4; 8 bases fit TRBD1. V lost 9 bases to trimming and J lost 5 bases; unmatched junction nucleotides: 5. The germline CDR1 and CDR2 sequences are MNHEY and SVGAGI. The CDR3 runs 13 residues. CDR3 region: CARATGANEKLFF. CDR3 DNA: TGTGCCAGGGCGACAGGGGCAAATGAAAAACTGTTTTTT.

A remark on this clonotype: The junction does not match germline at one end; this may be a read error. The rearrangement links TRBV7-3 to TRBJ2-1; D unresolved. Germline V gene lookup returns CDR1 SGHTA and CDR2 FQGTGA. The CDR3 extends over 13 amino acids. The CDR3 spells CASSLAGPNGQFF. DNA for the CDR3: TGTGCCAGCAGCTTAGCTGGCCCCAATGGGCAGTTCTTC.

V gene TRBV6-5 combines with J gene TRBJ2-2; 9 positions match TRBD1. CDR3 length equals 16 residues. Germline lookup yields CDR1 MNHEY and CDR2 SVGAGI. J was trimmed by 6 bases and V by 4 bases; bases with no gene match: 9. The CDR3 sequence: CASSSRGTGPSGELFF. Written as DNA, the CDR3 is TGTGCCAGCAGTTCCAGGGGGACAGGGCCGTCCGGGGAGCTGTTTTTT.

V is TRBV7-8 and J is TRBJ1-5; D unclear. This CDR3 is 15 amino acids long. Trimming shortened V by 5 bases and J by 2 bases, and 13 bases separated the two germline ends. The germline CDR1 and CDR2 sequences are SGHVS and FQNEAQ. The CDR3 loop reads CASSGNVGGNQPQHF. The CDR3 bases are TGTGCCAGCAGCGGGAACGTGGGAGGCAATCAGCCCCAGCATTTT.

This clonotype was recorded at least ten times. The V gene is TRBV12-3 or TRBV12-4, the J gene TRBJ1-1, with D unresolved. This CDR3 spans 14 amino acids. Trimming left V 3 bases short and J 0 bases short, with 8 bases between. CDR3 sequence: CASSFGRMNTEAFF. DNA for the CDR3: TGTGCCAGCAGTTTCGGACGGATGAACACTGAAGCTTTCTTT.

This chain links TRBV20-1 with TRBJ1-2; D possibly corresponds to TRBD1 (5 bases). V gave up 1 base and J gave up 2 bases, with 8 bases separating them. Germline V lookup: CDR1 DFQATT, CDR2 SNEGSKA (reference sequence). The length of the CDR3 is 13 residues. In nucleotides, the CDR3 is TGCAGTGCTAGAGTTGCAGGGAACTATGGCTACACCTTC. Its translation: CSARVAGNYGYTF.

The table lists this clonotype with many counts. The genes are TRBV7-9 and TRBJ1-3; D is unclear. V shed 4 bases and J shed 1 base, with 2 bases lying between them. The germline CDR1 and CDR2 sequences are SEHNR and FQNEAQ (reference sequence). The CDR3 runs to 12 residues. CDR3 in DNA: TGTGCCAGCAGCTATTCTGGAAACACCATATATTTT. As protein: CASSYSGNTIYF. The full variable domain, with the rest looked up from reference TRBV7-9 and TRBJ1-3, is DTGVSQNPRHKITKRGQNVTFRCDPISEHNRLYWYRQTLGQGPEFLTYFQNEAQLEKSRLLSDRFSAERPKGSFSTLEIQRTEQGDSAMYLCASSYSGNTIYFGEGSWLTVV.

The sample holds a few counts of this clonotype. The CDR3 region has the DNA TGTGCCAGCAGCGACGACAGGGGTAGCGATACGCAGTATTTT. It specifies CASSDDRGSDTQYF. The rearrangement joins TRBV16 to TRBJ2-3; 8 bases are shared with TRBD1. The CDR3 runs to 14 residues. The germline gives CDR1 KGHSY, CDR2 FQNENV. The junction had 7 bases not matched to a gene; V was cut back by 5 bases and J by 6 bases.

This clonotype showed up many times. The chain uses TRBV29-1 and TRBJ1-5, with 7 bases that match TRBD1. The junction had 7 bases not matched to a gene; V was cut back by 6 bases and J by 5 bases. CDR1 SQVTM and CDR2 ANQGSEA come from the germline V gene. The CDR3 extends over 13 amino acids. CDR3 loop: CSVTQGGHQPQHF. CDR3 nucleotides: TGCAGCGTCACCCAGGGGGGCCATCAGCCCCAGCATTTT.

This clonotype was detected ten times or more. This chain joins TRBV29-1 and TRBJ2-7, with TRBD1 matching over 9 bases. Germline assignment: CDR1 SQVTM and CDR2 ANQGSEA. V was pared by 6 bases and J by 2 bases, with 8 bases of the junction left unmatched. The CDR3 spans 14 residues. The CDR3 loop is CSVRPGTGPYEQYF. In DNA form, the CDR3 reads TGCAGCGTGCGCCCCGGGACAGGGCCCTACGAGCAGTACTTC.

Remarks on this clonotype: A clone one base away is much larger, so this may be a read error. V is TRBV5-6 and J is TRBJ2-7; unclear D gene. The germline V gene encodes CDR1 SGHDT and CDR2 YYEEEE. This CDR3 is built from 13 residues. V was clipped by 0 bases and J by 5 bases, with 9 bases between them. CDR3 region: CASSLERNHEQYF. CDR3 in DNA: TGTGCCAGCAGCTTGGAACGGAACCACGAGCAGTACTTC. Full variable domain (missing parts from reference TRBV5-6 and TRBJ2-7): DAGVTQSPTHLIKTRGQQVTLRCSPKSGHDTVSWYQQALGQGPQFIFQYYEEEERQRGNFPDRFSGHQFPNYSSELNVNALLLGDSALYLCASSLERNHEQYFGPGTRLTVT.

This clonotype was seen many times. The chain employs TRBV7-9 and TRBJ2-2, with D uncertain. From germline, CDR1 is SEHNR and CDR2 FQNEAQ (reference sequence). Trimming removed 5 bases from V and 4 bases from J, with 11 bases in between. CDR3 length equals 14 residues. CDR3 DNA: TGTGCCAGCAGCCCCCGGGCCTCCACCGGGGAGCTGTTTTTT. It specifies CASSPRASTGELFF.

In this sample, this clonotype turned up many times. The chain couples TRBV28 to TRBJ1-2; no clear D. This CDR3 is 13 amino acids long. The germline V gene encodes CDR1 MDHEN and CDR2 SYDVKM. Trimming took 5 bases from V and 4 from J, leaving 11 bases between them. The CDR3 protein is CASSITGSYGYTF. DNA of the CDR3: TGTGCCAGCAGTATCACCGGGAGCTATGGCTACACCTTC.

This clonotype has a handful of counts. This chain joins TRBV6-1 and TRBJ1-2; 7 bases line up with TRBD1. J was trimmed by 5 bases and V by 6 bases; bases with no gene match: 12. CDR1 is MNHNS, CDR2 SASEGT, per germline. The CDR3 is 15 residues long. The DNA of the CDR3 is TGTGCCAGCAGCACCGGGTCCCGGGACAGATATGGCTACACCTTC. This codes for CASSTGSRDRYGYTF.

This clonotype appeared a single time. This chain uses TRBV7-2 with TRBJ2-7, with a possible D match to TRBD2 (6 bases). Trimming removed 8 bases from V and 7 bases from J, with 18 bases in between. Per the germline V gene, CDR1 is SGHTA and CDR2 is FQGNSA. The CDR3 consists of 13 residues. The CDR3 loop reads CASLLLTRGEQYF. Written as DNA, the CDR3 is TGTGCCAGCCTGCTCCTCACTCGGGGGGAGCAGTACTTC.

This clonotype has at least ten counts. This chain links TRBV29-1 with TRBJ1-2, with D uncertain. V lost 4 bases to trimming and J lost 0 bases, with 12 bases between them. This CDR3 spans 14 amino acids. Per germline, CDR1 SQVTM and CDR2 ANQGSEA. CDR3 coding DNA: TGCAGCGTTGCGCCACGACAAGCTAACTATGGCTACACCTTC. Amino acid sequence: CSVAPRQANYGYTF.

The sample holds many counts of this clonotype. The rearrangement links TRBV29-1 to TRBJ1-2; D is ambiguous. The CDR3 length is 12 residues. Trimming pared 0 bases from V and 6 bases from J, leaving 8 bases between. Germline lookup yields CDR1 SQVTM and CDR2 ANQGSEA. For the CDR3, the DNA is TGCAGCGTTGAAGACATTTGGAATGGCTACACCTTC. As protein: CSVEDIWNGYTF.

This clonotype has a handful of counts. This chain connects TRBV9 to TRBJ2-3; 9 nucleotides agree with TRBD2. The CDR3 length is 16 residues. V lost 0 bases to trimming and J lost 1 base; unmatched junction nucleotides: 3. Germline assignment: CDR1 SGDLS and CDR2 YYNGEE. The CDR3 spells CASSVGAGGGTDTQYF. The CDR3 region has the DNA TGTGCCAGCAGCGTAGGCGCGGGAGGGGGCACAGATACGCAGTATTTT.

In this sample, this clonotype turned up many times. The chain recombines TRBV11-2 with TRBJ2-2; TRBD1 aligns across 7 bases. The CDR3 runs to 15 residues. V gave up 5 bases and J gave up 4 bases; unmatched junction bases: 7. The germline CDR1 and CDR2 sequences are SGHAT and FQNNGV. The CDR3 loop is CASSRGGLSTGELFF. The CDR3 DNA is TGTGCCAGCAGCCGAGGGGGCCTGAGCACCGGGGAGCTGTTTTTT.

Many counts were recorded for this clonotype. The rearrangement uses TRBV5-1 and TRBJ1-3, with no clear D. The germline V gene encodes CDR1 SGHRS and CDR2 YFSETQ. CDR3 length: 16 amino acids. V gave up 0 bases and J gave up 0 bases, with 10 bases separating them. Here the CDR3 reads CASSLAGRSSGNTIYF. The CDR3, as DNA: TGCGCCAGCAGCTTGGCCGGACGCAGCTCTGGAAACACCATATATTTT.

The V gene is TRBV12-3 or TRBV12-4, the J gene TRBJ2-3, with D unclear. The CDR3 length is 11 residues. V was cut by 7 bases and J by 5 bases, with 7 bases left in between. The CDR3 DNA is TGTGCCAGCACCTCCCGAGATACGCAGTATTTT. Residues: CASTSRDTQYF.

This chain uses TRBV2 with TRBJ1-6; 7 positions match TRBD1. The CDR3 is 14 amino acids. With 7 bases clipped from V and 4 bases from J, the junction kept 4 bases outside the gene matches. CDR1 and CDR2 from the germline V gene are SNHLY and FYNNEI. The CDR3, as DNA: TGTGCCAGCACTTCGACAGGGTATAATTCACCCCTCCACTTT. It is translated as CASTSTGYNSPLHF.

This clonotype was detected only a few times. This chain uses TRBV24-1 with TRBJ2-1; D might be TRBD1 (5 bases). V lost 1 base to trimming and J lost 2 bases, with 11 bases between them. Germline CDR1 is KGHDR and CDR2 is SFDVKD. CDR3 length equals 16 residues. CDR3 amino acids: CATSDFAGSTYNEQFF. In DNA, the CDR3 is TGTGCCACCAGTGATTTCGCAGGGTCCACCTACAATGAGCAGTTCTTC.

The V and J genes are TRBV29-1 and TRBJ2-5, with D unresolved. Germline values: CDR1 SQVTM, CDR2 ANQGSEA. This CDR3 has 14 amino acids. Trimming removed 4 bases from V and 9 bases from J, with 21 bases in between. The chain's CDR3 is CSVADPGSNQPQYF. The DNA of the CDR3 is TGCAGCGTTGCCGACCCGGGTAGCAATCAGCCCCAGTACTTC.